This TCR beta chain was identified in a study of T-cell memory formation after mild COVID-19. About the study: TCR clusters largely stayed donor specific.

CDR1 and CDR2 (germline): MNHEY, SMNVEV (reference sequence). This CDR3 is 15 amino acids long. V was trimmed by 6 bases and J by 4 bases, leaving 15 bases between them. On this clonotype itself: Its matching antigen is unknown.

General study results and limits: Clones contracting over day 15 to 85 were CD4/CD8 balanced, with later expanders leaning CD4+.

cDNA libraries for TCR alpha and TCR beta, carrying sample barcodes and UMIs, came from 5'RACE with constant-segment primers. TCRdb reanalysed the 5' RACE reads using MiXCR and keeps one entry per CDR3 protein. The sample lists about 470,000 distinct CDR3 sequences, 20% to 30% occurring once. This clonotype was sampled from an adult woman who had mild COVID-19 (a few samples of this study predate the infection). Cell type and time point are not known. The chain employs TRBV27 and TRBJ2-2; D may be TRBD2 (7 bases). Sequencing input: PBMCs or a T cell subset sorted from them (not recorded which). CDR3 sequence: CASRSRGATTGELFF. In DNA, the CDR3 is TGTGCCAGCAGATCCCGGGGGGCGACCACCGGGGAGCTGTTTTTT.